Below, 27 T cell receptor beta chains from the same sample are listed, as sequenced in a study of CD8 T cells in ankylosing spondylitis. TCRdb reprocessed the 5' RACE reads via MiXCR and lists one record per CDR3 protein. The sample has approximately 210,000 distinct CDR3 sequences, 9.5% to 15% seen once. Sequencing was performed on blood, either unsorted or a sorted T cell fraction (not recorded which). These receptors were obtained from a male donor with ankylosing spondylitis or in good health (not recorded which).

Ten or more counts support this clonotype. This sequence joins TRBV5-1 and TRBJ2-2; D remains unclear. Germline V CDR1 and CDR2: SGHRS, YFSETQ. V gave up 4 bases and J gave up 2 bases, with 18 bases separating them. The CDR3 is 17 residues long. CDR3 sequence reads: CASSAVGEQLNTGELFF. DNA for the CDR3: TGCGCCAGCAGCGCCGTAGGTGAACAGCTCAACACCGGGGAGCTGTTTTTT.

This clonotype was seen at least ten times. This chain joins TRBV12-3 or TRBV12-4 and TRBJ1-1; D call uncertain. Trimming cost V 7 bases and J 4 bases, with 7 bases left between them. The CDR3 has 11 amino acids. This CDR3 reads CASTVGTEAFF. The CDR3 DNA is TGTGCCAGCACAGTGGGCACTGAAGCTTTCTTT.

This clonotype was recorded a few times. V usage is TRBV5-1 and J usage is TRBJ1-5; D is perhaps TRBD1 (6 bases). CDR3 size: 16 residues. Trimming cost V 0 bases and J 4 bases, with 14 bases left between them. Germline-derived CDR1 and CDR2 are SGHRS and YFSETQ. The CDR3 sequence is CASSLGDRFPNQPQHF. CDR3 nucleotide sequence: TGCGCCAGCAGCTTGGGCGACAGGTTTCCTAATCAGCCCCAGCATTTT. The full variable domain, with the rest looked up from reference TRBV5-1 and TRBJ1-5, is KAGVTQTPRYLIKTRGQQVTLSCSPISGHRSVSWYQQTPGQGLQFLFEYFSETQRNKGNFPGRFSGRQFSNSRSEMNVSTLELGDSALYLCASSLGDRFPNQPQHFGDGTRLSIL.

This clonotype came up a few times. This rearrangement joins TRBV27 to TRBJ1-2; TRBD1 agrees at 7 bases. Germline V gene lookup returns CDR1 MNHEY and CDR2 SMNVEV (reference sequence). The CDR3 contains 16 residues. The J segment lost 8 bases and the V segment lost 6 bases, leaving 18 bases of the junction unmatched. The CDR3 DNA reads as TGTGCCAGCAGCCAGTTATCCGGGACAGTTATGCAGGGCTACACCTTC. Protein product: CASSQLSGTVMQGYTF.

This chain links TRBV4-1 with TRBJ2-7, with D unresolved. V was clipped by 1 base and J by 4 bases, with 5 bases between them. CDR3 length: 12 residues. CDR1 and CDR2 (germline): MGHRA, YSYEKL. CDR3 amino acids: CASSQGEYEQYF. Written as DNA, the CDR3 is TGCGCCAGCAGCCAAGGCGAGTACGAGCAGTACTTC.

The chain carries TRBV20-1 and TRBJ2-3, with TRBD1 matching over 9 bases. The CDR3 length is 16 residues. Losses at the gene ends were 1 base for V and 2 bases for J; bases not matched to a gene: 7. CDR1 DFQATT and CDR2 SNEGSKA come from the germline V gene (reference sequence). The CDR3 DNA is TGCAGTGCTAGAGGGACAGGGGCCGCCTCCACAGATACGCAGTATTTT. It specifies CSARGTGAASTDTQYF.

This clonotype has just a few counts. V usage is TRBV7-8 and J usage is TRBJ2-1; D gene uncertain. This CDR3 is built from 14 residues. The V and J ends lost 5 bases and 0 bases respectively, with 8 bases between them. Germline CDR1 and CDR2: SGHVS and FQNEAQ. CDR3 in amino acids: CASSGGFSYNEQFF. Here the CDR3 DNA reads TGTGCCAGCAGCGGCGGCTTCTCCTACAATGAGCAGTTCTTC. Filled out from reference TRBV7-8 and TRBJ2-1, the complete variable domain reads GAGVSQSPRYKVAKRGQDVALRCDPISGHVSLFWYQQALGQGPEFLTYFQNEAQLDKSGLPSDRFFAERPEGSVSTLKIQRTQQEDSAVYLCASSGGFSYNEQFFGPGTRLTVL.

The CDR3 is CASSEVWDGGEQYF. The CDR3 DNA sequence: TGTGCCAGCAGTGAAGTCTGGGACGGGGGGGAGCAGTACTTC. This chain connects TRBV2 to TRBJ2-7, with 7 positions matching TRBD2. The CDR3 has 14 residues. V lost 1 base, J lost 7 bases, and 7 bases stayed unmatched. The germline gives CDR1 SNHLY, CDR2 FYNNEI. Together with reference TRBV2 and TRBJ2-7, the CDR3 gives the full variable domain: EPEVTQTPSHQVTQMGQEVILRCVPISNHLYFYWYRQILGQKVEFLVSFYNNEISEKSEIFDDQFSVERPDGSNFTLKIRSTKLEDSAMYFCASSEVWDGGEQYFGPGTRLTVT.

The chain is built from TRBV12-3 or TRBV12-4 and TRBJ2-7; possibly TRBD2 for D (6 bases). Trimming stripped 7 bases from V and 5 bases from J, with 18 bases between. The CDR3 covers 14 residues. In DNA, the CDR3 is TGTGCCAGCACCTTGGGGGGAGCGCGGGACGAGCAGTACTTC. This codes for CASTLGGARDEQYF.

The chain employs TRBV20-1 and TRBJ2-1; D might be TRBD1 (6 bases). The V end lost 0 bases, the J end lost 3 bases, and 12 bases lay between the germline ends. The V gene's germline CDR1 is DFQATT and CDR2 SNEGSKA (reference sequence). The CDR3 runs to 15 residues. This CDR3 reads CSARDKEGVYNEQFF. CDR3 nucleotides: TGCAGTGCTAGAGATAAAGAGGGGGTCTACAATGAGCAGTTCTTC.

The V gene is TRBV9, the J gene TRBJ2-5; D is unresolved. Germline V gene lookup returns CDR1 SGDLS and CDR2 YYNGEE. V was clipped by 0 bases and J by 0 bases, with 6 bases between them. The CDR3 sequence is 14 residues long. CDR3 nucleotides: TGTGCCAGCAGCGTAGATGTCGACCAAGAGACCCAGTACTTC. It yields the protein CASSVDVDQETQYF.

The gene calls are TRBV20-1 and TRBJ2-2; 10 positions agree with TRBD2. The CDR3 is 18 amino acids. V was pared by 2 bases and J by 0 bases, with 9 bases of the junction left unmatched. Germline V gene sequence: CDR1 DFQATT, CDR2 SNEGSKA (reference sequence). The CDR3 coding sequence is TGCAGTGCTAGAAATCGACTAGCGGGTTACGCGAACACCGGGGAGCTGTTTTTT. Protein: CSARNRLAGYANTGELFF.

This clonotype was counted many times. The genes are TRBV25-1 and TRBJ1-2; the D is unclear. Between the trimmed V and J ends, which lost 1 base and 4 bases, there was a span of 10 bases. Germline-derived CDR1 and CDR2 are MGHDK and SYGVNS. This CDR3 has 14 residues. CDR3 region: CASSEWFGSYGYTF. The CDR3 DNA sequence: TGTGCCAGCAGTGAATGGTTTGGCAGCTATGGCTACACCTTC.

This clonotype has only a few counts. The chain recombines TRBV5-5 with TRBJ2-7; D remains unclear. The germline V and J ends were trimmed by 1 base and 2 bases, with 7 bases remaining between them. The CDR3 covers 13 residues. Germline CDR1 is SGHKS and CDR2 is YYEKEE (reference sequence). CDR3 nucleotide sequence: TGTGCCAGCAGCTTGCTGTTTACCTACGAGCAGTACTTC. As protein: CASSLLFTYEQYF.

The chain is built from TRBV25-1 and TRBJ2-1; 14 bases are a match to TRBD2. The trim removed 1 base at V and 6 bases at J, leaving 8 bases unmatched. There are 18 residues in the CDR3. The germline V gene has CDR1 MGHDK and CDR2 SYGVNS. The CDR3 reads CASSEWGLAGELFNEQFF. The DNA for the CDR3 is TGTGCCAGCAGTGAATGGGGACTAGCGGGAGAGTTGTTCAATGAGCAGTTCTTC.

This clonotype was seen at least ten times. The chain recombines TRBV27 with TRBJ1-5, with D possibly TRBD1 on 5 matching bases. Germline V gene lookup returns CDR1 MNHEY and CDR2 SMNVEV (reference sequence). The CDR3 is 15 residues long. The germline V and J ends were trimmed by 3 bases and 5 bases, with 14 bases remaining between them. The CDR3 reads CASSFGKGSYQPQHF. For the CDR3, the DNA is TGTGCCAGCAGTTTCGGAAAGGGGTCGTATCAGCCCCAGCATTTT.

The J gene is TRBJ2-7, the V gene TRBV4-1; D is undetermined. In germline, CDR1 is MGHRA, CDR2 YSYEKL. With 4 bases removed from V and 0 bases from J, the gap between germline ends came to 13 bases. The CDR3 loop spans 15 amino acids. The CDR3 sequence is CASSLEEQNSYEQYF. DNA of the CDR3: TGCGCCAGCAGCCTCGAGGAACAGAACTCCTACGAGCAGTACTTC.

The J gene is TRBJ1-2, the V gene TRBV7-9; D is perhaps TRBD1 (6 bases). From germline, CDR1 is SEHNR and CDR2 FQNEAQ (reference sequence). V lost 5 bases to trimming and J lost 8 bases, with 21 bases between them. CDR3 length: 15 amino acids. CDR3 coding DNA: TGTGCCAGCAGCCGTCCCGCGGGGGGCCTTTTAGGCTACACCTTC. Encoded protein: CASSRPAGGLLGYTF. Full variable domain (remainder filled in from reference TRBV7-9 and TRBJ1-2): DTGVSQNPRHKITKRGQNVTFRCDPISEHNRLYWYRQTLGQGPEFLTYFQNEAQLEKSRLLSDRFSAERPKGSFSTLEIQRTEQGDSAMYLCASSRPAGGLLGYTFGSGTRLTVV.

This clonotype has ten or more counts. The chain links TRBV7-9 to TRBJ2-1; 8 nucleotides agree with TRBD2. The CDR3 is made up of 15 amino acids. Trimming at V came to 5 bases and at J to 4 bases, leaving 7 bases not matched to a gene. Per the germline V gene, CDR1 is SEHNR and CDR2 is FQNEAQ (reference sequence). The CDR3: CASSPRLAGYNEQFF. The CDR3 nucleotides are TGTGCCAGCAGCCCGAGGCTAGCGGGTTACAATGAGCAGTTCTTC.

A remark on this clonotype: Being one base from a much bigger clone, this may be a read error. The rearrangement joins TRBV5-5 to TRBJ2-1; a weak D match, TRBD1 (5 bases). In germline, CDR1 is SGHKS, CDR2 YYEKEE (reference sequence). This CDR3 comprises 15 residues. Trimming took 3 bases from V and 0 from J, leaving 10 bases between them. CDR3 DNA sequence: TGTGCCAGCAGCTCGCAGGGAAGCTCCTACAATGAGCAGTTCTTC. Protein product: CASSSQGSSYNEQFF.

This clonotype was counted between two and nine times. The CDR3 spells CASSLGLAFNEQFF. The CDR3 DNA sequence: TGTGCCAGCAGCTTGGGACTAGCGTTCAATGAGCAGTTCTTC. The rearrangement joins TRBV7-9 to TRBJ2-1, with TRBD2 matching over 10 bases. The CDR3 is 14 amino acids. Germline trimming cut 3 bases from V and 6 bases from J; bases unmatched to any gene: 2. Germline CDR1 reads SEHNR; CDR2 reads FQNEAQ (reference sequence).

The V call is TRBV4-1, the J call TRBJ1-2, with D tentatively TRBD1 (5 bases). V was trimmed by 3 bases and J by 7 bases, leaving 9 bases between them. From germline, CDR1 is MGHRA and CDR2 YSYEKL. The CDR3 loop spans 12 amino acids. In nucleotides, the CDR3 is TGCGCCAGCAGCCACCGGGGGGGTGGCTACACCTTC. Its translation: CASSHRGGGYTF.

This clonotype was counted between two and nine times. This chain joins TRBV7-2 and TRBJ2-5, with D maybe TRBD1 (5 bases). V gave up 1 base and J gave up 2 bases, with 11 bases separating them. Germline V gene data show CDR1 as SGHTA and CDR2 as FQGNSA. The CDR3 sequence is 15 residues long. The CDR3 here is CASSLGDSVQETQYF. The CDR3 nucleotides are TGTGCCAGCAGCTTAGGAGACAGCGTTCAAGAGACCCAGTACTTC.

This clonotype has a count of ten or more. V usage is TRBV25-1 and J usage is TRBJ1-1; 8 nucleotides agree with TRBD1. The length of the CDR3 is 13 residues. CDR1 and CDR2 from the germline V gene are MGHDK and SYGVNS. With V trimmed by 7 bases and J by 6 bases, 7 bases remained unmatched. The CDR3, as DNA: TGTGCCAGCACCACAGACAGGGGCGCTGAAGCTTTCTTT. This sequence encodes CASTTDRGAEAFF.

V usage is TRBV5-1 and J usage is TRBJ2-1; TRBD2 matches at 10 bases. Germline V CDR1 and CDR2: SGHRS, YFSETQ. Germline trimming cut 1 base from V and 7 bases from J; bases unmatched to any gene: 8. The CDR3 spans 16 residues. CDR3 DNA: TGCGCCAGCAGCTTGAAGGCTAGCGGGAGTTGGAATGAGCAGTTCTTC. Protein: CASSLKASGSWNEQFF.

In this sample, this clonotype turned up many times. The J gene is TRBJ2-6, the V gene TRBV5-1; D is unresolved. The CDR3 covers 12 residues. Trimming removed 7 bases at V and 4 bases at J, with 6 bases between. Germline V gene lookup returns CDR1 SGHRS and CDR2 YFSETQ. The CDR3 reads CASGEGANVLTF. The CDR3 DNA follows: TGCGCCAGCGGAGAGGGGGCCAACGTCCTGACTTTC.

This clonotype was seen many times. This chain uses TRBV29-1 with TRBJ2-2, with 8 bases that match TRBD1. The CDR3 extends over 14 amino acids. V lost 3 bases, J lost 1 base, and 1 base stayed unmatched. Germline V gene lookup returns CDR1 SQVTM and CDR2 ANQGSEA. CDR3 residues: CSVEGTGNTGELFF. As DNA, the CDR3 is TGCAGCGTTGAGGGGACAGGGAACACCGGGGAGCTGTTTTTT.